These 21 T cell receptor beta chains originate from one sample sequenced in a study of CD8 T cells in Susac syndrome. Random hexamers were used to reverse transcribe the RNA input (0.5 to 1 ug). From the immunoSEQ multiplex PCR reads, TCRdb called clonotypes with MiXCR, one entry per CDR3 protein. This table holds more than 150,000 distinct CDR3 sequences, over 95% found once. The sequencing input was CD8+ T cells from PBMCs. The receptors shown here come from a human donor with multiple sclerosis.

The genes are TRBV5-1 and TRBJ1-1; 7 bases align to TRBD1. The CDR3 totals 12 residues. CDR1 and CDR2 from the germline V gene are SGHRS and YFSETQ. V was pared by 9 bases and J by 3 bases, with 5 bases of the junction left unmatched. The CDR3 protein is CATRTGDTEAFF. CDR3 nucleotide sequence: TGCGCCACAAGGACAGGTGACACTGAAGCTTTCTTT.

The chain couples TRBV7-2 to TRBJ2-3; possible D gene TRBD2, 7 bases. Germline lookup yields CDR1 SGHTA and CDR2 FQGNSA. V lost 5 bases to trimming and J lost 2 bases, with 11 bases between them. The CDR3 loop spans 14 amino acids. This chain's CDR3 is CASSRGAFTDTQYF. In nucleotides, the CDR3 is TGTGCCAGCAGCCGGGGGGCTTTCACAGATACGCAGTATTTT.

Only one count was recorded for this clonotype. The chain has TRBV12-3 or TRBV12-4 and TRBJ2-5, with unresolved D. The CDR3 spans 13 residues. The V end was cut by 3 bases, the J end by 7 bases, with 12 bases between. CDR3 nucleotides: TGTGCCAGCAGTTTGTACACGGTGGGGACCCAGTACTTC. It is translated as CASSLYTVGTQYF.

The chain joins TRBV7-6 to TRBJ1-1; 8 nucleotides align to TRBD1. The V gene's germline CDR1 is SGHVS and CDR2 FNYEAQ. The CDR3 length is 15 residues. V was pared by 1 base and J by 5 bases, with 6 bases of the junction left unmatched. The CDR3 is CASSLDPQGGTEAFF. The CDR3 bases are TGTGCCAGCAGCTTAGATCCACAGGGGGGGACTGAAGCTTTCTTT.

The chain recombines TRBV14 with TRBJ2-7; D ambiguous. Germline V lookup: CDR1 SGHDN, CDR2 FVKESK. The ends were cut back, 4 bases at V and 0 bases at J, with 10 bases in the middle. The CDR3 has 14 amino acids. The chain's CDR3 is CASSRVSVSYEQYV. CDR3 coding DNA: TGTGCCAGCAGCCGTGTCAGCGTCTCCTACGAGCAGTACGTC.

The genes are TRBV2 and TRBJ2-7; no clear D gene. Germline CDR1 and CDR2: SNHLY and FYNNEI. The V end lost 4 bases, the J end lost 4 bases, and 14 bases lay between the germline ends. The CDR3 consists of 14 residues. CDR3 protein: CASSGDVVPYEQYV. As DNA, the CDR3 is TGTGCCAGCAGTGGGGATGTCGTCCCATACGAGCAGTACGTC.

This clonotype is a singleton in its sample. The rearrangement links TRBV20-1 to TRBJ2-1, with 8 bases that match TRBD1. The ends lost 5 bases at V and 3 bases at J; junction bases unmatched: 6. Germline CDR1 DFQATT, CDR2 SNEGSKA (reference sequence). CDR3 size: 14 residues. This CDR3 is CSAPQGARYNEQFF. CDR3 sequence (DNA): TGCAGTGCTCCCCAGGGGGCGCGCTACAATGAGCAGTTCTTC.

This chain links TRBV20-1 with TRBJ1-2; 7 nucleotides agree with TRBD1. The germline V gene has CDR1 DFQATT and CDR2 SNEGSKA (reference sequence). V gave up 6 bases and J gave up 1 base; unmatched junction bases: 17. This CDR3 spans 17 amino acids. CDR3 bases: TGCAGTGCCGCGGGAGACCGGGACAGCGAACTTAACTATGGCTACACCTTC. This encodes CSAAGDRDSELNYGYTF.

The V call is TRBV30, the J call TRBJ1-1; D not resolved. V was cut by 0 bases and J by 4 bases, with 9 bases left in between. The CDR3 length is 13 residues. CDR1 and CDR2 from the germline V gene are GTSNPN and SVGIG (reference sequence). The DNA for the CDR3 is TGTGCCTGGAGTGTTGGGGTATCCACTGAAGCTTTCTTT. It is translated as CAWSVGVSTEAFF.

The CDR3 nucleotides read TGCAGTGCTGTAGACAGAGGCTACGAGCAGTACTTC. Translated: CSAVDRGYEQYF. The chain couples TRBV20-1 to TRBJ2-7, with D maybe TRBD1 (5 bases). Germline loops: CDR1 DFQATT, CDR2 SNEGSKA (reference sequence). V shed 5 bases and J shed 3 bases, with 11 bases lying between them. CDR3 size: 12 residues.

The CDR3, as DNA: TGCGCCAGCAGCGTACAAGGGGTCGGGACTGAAGCTTTCTTT. Encoded protein: CASSVQGVGTEAFF. V gene TRBV5-1 combines with J gene TRBJ1-1; a weak D match, TRBD1 (5 bases). Trimming left V 4 bases short and J 5 bases short, with 15 bases between. CDR1 is SGHRS, CDR2 YFSETQ, per germline. This CDR3 comprises 14 residues.

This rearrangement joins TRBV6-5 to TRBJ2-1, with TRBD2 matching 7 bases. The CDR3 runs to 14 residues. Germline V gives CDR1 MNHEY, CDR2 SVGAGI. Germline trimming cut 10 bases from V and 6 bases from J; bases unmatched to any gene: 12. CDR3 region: CATGLTSFFNEQFF. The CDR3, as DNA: TGTGCCACAGGACTGACTAGCTTTTTCAATGAGCAGTTCTTC.

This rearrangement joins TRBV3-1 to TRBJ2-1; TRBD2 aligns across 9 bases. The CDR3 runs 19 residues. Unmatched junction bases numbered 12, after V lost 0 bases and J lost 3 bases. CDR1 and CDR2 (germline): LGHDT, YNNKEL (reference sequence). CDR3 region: CASSQEGSRAGGYYNEQFF. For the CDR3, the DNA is TGTGCCAGCAGCCAAGAAGGGTCCCGGGCGGGGGGGTACTACAATGAGCAGTTCTTC.

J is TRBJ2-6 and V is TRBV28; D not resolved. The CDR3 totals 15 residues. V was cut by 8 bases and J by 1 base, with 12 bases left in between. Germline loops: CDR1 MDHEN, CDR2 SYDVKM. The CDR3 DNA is TGTGCCAGCCTCCCCAGGCCATCTGGGGCCAACGTCCTGACTTTC. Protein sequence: CASLPRPSGANVLTF.

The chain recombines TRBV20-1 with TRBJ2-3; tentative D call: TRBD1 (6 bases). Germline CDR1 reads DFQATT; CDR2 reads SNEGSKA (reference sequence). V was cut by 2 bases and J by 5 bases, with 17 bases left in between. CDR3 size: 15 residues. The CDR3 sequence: CSARRREGVIDTQYF. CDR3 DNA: TGCAGTGCTAGACGACGAGAGGGGGTAATAGATACGCAGTATTTT.

In DNA, the CDR3 is TGCAGTGCTAGAGATTTTAGGGCGGAGACTGAAGCTTTCTTT. Its protein is CSARDFRAETEAFF. The chain employs TRBV20-1 and TRBJ1-1; D not certain. The length of the CDR3 is 14 residues. Germline V gene sequence: CDR1 DFQATT, CDR2 SNEGSKA (reference sequence). Trimming stripped 0 bases from V and 5 bases from J, with 13 bases between.

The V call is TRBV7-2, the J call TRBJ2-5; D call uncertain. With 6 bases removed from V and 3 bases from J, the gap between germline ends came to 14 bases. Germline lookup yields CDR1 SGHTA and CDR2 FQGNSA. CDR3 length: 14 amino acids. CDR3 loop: CASSLILDKETQYF. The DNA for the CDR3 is TGTGCCAGCAGTTTAATACTGGATAAAGAGACCCAGTACTTC. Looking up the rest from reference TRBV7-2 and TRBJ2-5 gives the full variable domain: GAGVSQSPSNKVTEKGKDVELRCDPISGHTALYWYRQSLGQGLEFLIYFQGNSAPDKSGLPSDRFSAERTGGSVSTLTIQRTQQEDSAVYLCASSLILDKETQYFGPGTRLLVL.

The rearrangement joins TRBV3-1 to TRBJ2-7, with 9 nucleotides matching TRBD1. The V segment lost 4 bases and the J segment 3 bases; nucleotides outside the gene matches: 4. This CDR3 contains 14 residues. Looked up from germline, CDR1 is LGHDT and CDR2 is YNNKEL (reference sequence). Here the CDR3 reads CASSLGQGHYEQYV. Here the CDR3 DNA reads TGTGCCAGCAGCCTAGGACAGGGGCACTACGAGCAGTACGTC.

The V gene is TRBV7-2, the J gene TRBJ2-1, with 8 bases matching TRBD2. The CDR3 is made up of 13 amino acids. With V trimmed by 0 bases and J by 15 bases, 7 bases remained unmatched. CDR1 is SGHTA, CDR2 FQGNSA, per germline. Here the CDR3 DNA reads TGTGCCAGCAGCTTAGCCGATAGCGGGGTTGTGTTCTTC. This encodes CASSLADSGVVFF.

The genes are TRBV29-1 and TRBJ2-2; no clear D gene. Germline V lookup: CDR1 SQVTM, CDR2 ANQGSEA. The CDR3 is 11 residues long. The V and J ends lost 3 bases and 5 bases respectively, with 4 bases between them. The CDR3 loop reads CSVDRTGELFF. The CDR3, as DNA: TGCAGCGTTGATCGGACCGGGGAGCTGTTTTTT.

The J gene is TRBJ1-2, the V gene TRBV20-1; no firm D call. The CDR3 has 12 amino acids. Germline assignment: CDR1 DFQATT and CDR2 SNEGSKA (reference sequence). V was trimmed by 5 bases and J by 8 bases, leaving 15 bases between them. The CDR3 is CSAHTGQVGYTF. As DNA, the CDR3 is TGCAGTGCTCACACCGGCCAAGTCGGCTACACCTTC.